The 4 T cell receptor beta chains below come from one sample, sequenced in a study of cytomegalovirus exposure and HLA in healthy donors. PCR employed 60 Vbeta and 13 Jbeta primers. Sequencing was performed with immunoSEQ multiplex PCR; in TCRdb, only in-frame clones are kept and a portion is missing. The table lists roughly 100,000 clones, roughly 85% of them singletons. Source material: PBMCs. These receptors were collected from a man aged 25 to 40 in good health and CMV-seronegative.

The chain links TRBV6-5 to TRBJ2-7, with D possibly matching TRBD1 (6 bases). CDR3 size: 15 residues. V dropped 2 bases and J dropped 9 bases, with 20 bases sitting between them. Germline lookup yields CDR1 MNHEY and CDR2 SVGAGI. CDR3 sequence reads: CASSYDLSTGGGQYF. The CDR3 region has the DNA TGTGCCAGCAGTTACGACCTATCGACAGGTGGTGGGCAGTACTTC.

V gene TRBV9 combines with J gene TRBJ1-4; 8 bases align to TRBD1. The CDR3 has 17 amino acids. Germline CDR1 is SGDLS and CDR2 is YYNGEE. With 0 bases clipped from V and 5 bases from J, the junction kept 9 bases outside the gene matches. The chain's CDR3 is CASSVASRQGRNEKLFF. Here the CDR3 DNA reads TGTGCCAGCAGCGTAGCTTCACGACAGGGGCGGAATGAAAAACTGTTTTTT.

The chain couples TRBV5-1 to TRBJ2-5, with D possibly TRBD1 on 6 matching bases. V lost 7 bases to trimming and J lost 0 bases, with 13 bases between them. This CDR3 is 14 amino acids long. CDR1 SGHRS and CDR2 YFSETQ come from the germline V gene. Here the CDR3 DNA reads TGCGCCAGCCAGGGGTGGGGGTACCAAGAGACCCAGTACTTC. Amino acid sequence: CASQGWGYQETQYF.

The CDR3 coding sequence is TGTGCCAGCAGCTCGCGAATTAGCGGGGGCCCAACAGATACGCAGTATTTT. Protein sequence: CASSSRISGGPTDTQYF. This chain links TRBV7-8 with TRBJ2-3, with 9 bases identical to TRBD2. J lost 3 bases, V lost 4 bases, and 11 bases had no gene match. The CDR3 is made up of 17 amino acids. The germline V gene has CDR1 SGHVS and CDR2 FQNEAQ.